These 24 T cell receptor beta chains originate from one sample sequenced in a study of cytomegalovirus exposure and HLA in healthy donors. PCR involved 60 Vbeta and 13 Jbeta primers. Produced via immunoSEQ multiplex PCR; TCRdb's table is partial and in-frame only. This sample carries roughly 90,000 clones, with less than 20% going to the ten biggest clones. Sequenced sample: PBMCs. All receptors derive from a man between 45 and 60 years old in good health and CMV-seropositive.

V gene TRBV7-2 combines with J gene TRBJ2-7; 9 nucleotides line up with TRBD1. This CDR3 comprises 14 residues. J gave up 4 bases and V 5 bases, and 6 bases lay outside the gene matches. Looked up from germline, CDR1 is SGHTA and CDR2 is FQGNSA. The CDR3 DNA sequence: TGTGCCAGCAGCCCTCAGACAGGGGGGTACGAGCAGTACTTC. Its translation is CASSPQTGGYEQYF.

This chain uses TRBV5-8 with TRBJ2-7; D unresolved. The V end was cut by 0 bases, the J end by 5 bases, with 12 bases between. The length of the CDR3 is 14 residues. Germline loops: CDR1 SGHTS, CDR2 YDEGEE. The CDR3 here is CASSLVLQSDEQYF. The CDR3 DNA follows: TGTGCCAGCAGCTTGGTACTCCAGAGCGACGAGCAGTACTTC.

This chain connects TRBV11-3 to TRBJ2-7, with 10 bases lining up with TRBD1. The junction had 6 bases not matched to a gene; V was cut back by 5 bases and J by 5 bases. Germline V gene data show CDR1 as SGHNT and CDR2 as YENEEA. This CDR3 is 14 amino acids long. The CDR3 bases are TGTGCCAGCAGCCCCGCCGGGACAGGGGACGAGCAGTACTTC. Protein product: CASSPAGTGDEQYF. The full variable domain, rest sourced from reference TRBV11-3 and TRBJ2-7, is EAGVVQSPRYKIIEKKQPVAFWCNPISGHNTLYWYLQNLGQGPELLIRYENEEAVDDSQLPKDRFSAERLKGVDSTLKIQPAELGDSAVYLCASSPAGTGDEQYFGPGTRLTVT.

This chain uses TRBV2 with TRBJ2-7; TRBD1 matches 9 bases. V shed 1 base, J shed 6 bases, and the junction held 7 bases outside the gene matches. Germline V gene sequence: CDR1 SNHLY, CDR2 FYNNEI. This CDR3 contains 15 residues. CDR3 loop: CASSEGSGQGREQYF. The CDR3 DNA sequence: TGTGCCAGCAGTGAAGGATCGGGACAGGGACGCGAGCAGTACTTC.

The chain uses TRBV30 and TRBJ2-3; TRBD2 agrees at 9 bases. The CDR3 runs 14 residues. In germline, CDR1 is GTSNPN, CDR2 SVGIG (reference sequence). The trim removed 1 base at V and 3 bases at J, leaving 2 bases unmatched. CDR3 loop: CAWSAGLATDTQYF. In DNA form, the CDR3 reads TGTGCCTGGAGTGCCGGACTAGCGACAGATACGCAGTATTTT.

The chain's CDR3 is CASSLKLASYEQYV. The CDR3 nucleotides read TGTGCCAGCAGTTTAAAACTAGCCTCCTACGAGCAGTACGTC. The chain combines TRBV27 with TRBJ2-7, with a tentative D call TRBD2 (6 bases). The V and J ends lost 2 bases and 0 bases respectively, with 8 bases between them. Per the germline V gene, CDR1 is MNHEY and CDR2 is SMNVEV (reference sequence). This CDR3 has 14 amino acids.

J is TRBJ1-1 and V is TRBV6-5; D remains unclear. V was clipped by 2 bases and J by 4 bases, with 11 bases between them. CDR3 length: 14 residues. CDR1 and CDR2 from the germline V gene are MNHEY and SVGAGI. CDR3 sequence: CASSYGGLGTEAFF. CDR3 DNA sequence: TGTGCCAGCAGTTACGGTGGGCTGGGCACTGAAGCTTTCTTT.

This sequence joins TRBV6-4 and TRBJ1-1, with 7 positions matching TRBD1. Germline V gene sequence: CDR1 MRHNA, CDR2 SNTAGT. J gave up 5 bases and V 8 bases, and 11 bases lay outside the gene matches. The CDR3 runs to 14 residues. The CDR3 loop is CASRDSSWETEAFF. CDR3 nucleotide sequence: TGTGCCAGCCGGGACAGCTCCTGGGAGACTGAAGCTTTCTTT.

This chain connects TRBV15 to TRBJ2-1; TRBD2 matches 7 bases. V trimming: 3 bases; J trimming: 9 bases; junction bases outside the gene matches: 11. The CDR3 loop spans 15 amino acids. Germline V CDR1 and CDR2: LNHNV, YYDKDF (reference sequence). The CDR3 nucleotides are TGTGCCACCAGCAGTGCTTTCGACGGGAGGAGTGAGCAGTTCTTC. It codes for CATSSAFDGRSEQFF.

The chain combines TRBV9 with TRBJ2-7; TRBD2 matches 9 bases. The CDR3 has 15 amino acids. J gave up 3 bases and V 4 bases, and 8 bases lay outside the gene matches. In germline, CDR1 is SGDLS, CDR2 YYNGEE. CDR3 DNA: TGTGCCAGCAGCCCCCGGTTAGCGGGAGACTACGAGCAGTACTTC. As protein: CASSPRLAGDYEQYF.

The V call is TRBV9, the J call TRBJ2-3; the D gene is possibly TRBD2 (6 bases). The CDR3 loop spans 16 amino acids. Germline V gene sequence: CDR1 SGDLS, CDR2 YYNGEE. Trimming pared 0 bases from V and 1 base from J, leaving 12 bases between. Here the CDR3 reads CASSVVTSWRTDTQYF. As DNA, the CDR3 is TGTGCCAGCAGCGTAGTCACTAGCTGGCGCACAGATACGCAGTATTTT.

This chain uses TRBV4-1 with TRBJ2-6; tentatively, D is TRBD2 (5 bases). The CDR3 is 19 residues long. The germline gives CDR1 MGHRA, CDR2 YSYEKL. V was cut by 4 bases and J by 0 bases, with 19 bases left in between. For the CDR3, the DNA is TGCGCCAGCAGCCCCCTTGAGGGTCTCCTAATCTCTGGGGCCAACGTCCTGACTTTC. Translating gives CASSPLEGLLISGANVLTF.

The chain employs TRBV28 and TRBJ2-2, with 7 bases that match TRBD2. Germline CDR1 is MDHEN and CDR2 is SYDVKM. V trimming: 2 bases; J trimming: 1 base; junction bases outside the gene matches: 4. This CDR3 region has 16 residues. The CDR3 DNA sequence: TGTGCCAGCAGTTTAGCGGGAGAGGTGAACACCGGGGAGCTGTTTTTT. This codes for CASSLAGEVNTGELFF.

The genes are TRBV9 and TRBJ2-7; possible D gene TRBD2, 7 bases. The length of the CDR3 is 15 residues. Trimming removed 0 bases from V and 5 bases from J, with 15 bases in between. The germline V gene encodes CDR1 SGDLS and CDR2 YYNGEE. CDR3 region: CASSVEGGREHEQYF. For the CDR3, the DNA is TGTGCCAGCAGCGTAGAGGGGGGGAGAGAGCACGAGCAGTACTTC.

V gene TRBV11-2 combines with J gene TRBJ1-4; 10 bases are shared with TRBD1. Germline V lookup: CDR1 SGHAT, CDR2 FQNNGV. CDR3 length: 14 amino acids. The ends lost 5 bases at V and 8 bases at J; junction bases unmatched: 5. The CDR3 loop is CASSHRDRGEKLFF. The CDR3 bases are TGTGCCAGCAGCCATAGGGACAGGGGAGAAAAACTGTTTTTT.

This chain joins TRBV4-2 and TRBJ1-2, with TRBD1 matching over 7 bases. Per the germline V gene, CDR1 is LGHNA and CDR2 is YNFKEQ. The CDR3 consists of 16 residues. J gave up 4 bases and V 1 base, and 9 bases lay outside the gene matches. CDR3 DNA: TGTGCCAGCAGCCAAGTCAGGACAGGTATATCCTATGGCTACACCTTC. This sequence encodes CASSQVRTGISYGYTF.

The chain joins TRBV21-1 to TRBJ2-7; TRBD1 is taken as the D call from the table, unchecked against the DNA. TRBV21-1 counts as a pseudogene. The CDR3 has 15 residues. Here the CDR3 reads CARQTPGTVTYEQYF. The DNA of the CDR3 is TGTGCCAGACAAACCCCCGGGACAGTCACCTACGAGCAGTACTTC.

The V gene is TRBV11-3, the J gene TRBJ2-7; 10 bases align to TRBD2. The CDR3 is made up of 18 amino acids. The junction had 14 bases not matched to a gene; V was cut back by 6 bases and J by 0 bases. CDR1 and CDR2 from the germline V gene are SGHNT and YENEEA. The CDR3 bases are TGTGCCAGCAGTTCAGACAGGTGGACTAGCGGAAGCTCCTACGAGCAGTACTTC. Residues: CASSSDRWTSGSSYEQYF.

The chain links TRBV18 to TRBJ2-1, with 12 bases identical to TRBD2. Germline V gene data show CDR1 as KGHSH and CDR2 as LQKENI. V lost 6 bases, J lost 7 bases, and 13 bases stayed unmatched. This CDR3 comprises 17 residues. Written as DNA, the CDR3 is TGTGCCAGCTCCCGAGCGACAACGACTAGCGGGAGTAATGAGCAGTTCTTC. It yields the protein CASSRATTTSGSNEQFF. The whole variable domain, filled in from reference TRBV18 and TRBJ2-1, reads NAGVMQNPRHLVRRRGQEARLRCSPMKGHSHVYWYRQLPEEGLKFMVYLQKENIIDESGMPKERFSAEFPKEGPSILRIQQVVRGDSAAYFCASSRATTTSGSNEQFFGPGTRLTVL.

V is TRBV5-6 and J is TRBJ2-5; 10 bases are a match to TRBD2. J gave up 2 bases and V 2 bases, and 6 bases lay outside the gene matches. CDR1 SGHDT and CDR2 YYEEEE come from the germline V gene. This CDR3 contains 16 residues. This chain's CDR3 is CASSFPRTSGQETQYF. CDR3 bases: TGTGCCAGCAGCTTCCCGCGGACTAGCGGTCAAGAGACCCAGTACTTC. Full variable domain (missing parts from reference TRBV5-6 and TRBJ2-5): DAGVTQSPTHLIKTRGQQVTLRCSPKSGHDTVSWYQQALGQGPQFIFQYYEEEERQRGNFPDRFSGHQFPNYSSELNVNALLLGDSALYLCASSFPRTSGQETQYFGPGTRLLVL.

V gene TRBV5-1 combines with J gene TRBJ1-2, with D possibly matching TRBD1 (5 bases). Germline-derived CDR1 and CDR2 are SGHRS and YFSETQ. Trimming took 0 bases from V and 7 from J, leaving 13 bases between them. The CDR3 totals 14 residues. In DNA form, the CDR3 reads TGCGCCAGCAGCTTGGGTGATCAGGGAGGTGGCTACACCTTC. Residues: CASSLGDQGGGYTF.

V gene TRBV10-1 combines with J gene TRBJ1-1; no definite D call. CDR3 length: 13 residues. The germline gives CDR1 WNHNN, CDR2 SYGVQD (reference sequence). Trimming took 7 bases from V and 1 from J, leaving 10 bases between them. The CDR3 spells CASKNRENTEAFF. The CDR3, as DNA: TGCGCCAGCAAAAACCGGGAGAACACTGAAGCTTTCTTT.

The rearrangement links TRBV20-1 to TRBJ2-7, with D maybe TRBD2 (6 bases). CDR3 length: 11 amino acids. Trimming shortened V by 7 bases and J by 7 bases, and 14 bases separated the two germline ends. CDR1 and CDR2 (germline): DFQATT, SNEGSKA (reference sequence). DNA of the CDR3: TGCAGTGTGGGTCCGGGGGTGGAGCAGTACTTC. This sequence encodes CSVGPGVEQYF.

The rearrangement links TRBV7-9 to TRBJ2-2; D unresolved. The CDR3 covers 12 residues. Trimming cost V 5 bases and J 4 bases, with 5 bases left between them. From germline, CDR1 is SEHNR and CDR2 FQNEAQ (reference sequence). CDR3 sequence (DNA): TGTGCCAGCAGCCTGTTCACCGGGGAGCTGTTTTTT. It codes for CASSLFTGELFF.